Presented here are 21 T cell receptor beta chains from one specimen sequenced in a study of Graves' ophthalmopathy and Graves' hyperthyroidism. The authors amplified TCR beta CDR3 regions from RNA transcripts. HTBI primers were used in a first-round RT-PCR, which preceded a second-round multiplex PCR. MiXCR, run by TCRdb on the multiplex PCR reads, gives a single entry per CDR3 protein. Of 400,000 to 450,000 distinct CDR3 sequences in the sample, under 25% were seen once. Sequenced: peripheral blood. Receptors originate from a woman between 18 and 29 years old with stable Graves' hyperthyroidism.

This chain links TRBV6-1 with TRBJ2-5; a possible D gene is TRBD1 (6 bases). V lost 7 bases, J lost 5 bases, and 20 bases lay in between. Germline assignment: CDR1 MNHNS and CDR2 SASEGT. The CDR3 consists of 15 residues. CDR3 sequence reads: CASTPPGRGAETQYF. The CDR3 DNA follows: TGTGCCAGCACCCCCCCGGGCAGGGGAGCGGAGACCCAGTACTTC.

This clonotype was seen ten or more times. V usage is TRBV6-5 and J usage is TRBJ1-6; 10 nucleotides line up with TRBD1. Germline CDR1 is MNHEY and CDR2 is SVGAGI. J was trimmed by 10 bases and V by 4 bases; bases with no gene match: 7. This CDR3 is built from 15 residues. The CDR3 here is CASSFQGQGLSPLHF. The DNA of the CDR3 is TGTGCCAGCAGTTTTCAGGGACAGGGGTTATCACCCCTCCACTTT.

This clonotype was counted many times. J is TRBJ2-7 and V is TRBV7-2; TRBD2 aligns across 10 bases. V dropped 4 bases and J dropped 2; count of bases not matched to a gene: 5. Per the germline V gene, CDR1 is SGHTA and CDR2 is FQGNSA. CDR3 length equals 15 residues. This chain's CDR3 is CASSSSGGATYEQYF. In nucleotides, the CDR3 is TGTGCCAGCAGCTCTAGCGGGGGCGCCACCTACGAGCAGTACTTC.

The chain employs TRBV6-5 and TRBJ2-7; a weak D match, TRBD2 (6 bases). Germline V CDR1 and CDR2: MNHEY, SVGAGI. Trimming took off 2 bases at V and 6 bases at J, with 14 bases between the two ends. This CDR3 contains 14 residues. The CDR3 nucleotides read TGTGCCAGCAGTTACGTCCGGGAGTGGTCCGAGCAGTACTTC. Translating gives CASSYVREWSEQYF.

The DNA for the CDR3 is TGTGCCAGCAGTGAAGTGGGGGGGACCCAAGAGACCCAGTACTTC. Its protein product is CASSEVGGTQETQYF. The chain recombines TRBV6-1 with TRBJ2-5; 7 bases match TRBD2. J gave up 1 base and V 1 base, and 3 bases lay outside the gene matches. Germline lookup yields CDR1 MNHNS and CDR2 SASEGT. The CDR3 covers 15 residues.

This clonotype was detected ten times or more. The J gene is TRBJ2-7, the V gene TRBV12-3 or TRBV12-4; D remains unclear. The CDR3 contains 14 residues. V lost 7 bases and J 1 base, leaving 14 bases between the germline ends. The CDR3 coding sequence is TGTGCCAGCACGCCTGTCTTGGCATCCTACGAGCAGTACTTC. The encoded protein is CASTPVLASYEQYF.

This clonotype was observed a handful of times. A much larger clone differs from this one at a single base, so this may be a read error. The V and J genes are TRBV19 and TRBJ2-5; D might be TRBD1 or TRBD2, each matching 5 bases. The CDR3 runs 13 residues. Germline V CDR1 and CDR2: LNHDA, SQIVND (reference sequence). CDR3 bases: TGTGCCAGTAGTATACAGGGAGAAGAGACCAAGTACTTC. It translates to CASSIQGEETKYF.

This clonotype appeared many times. The CDR3 spells CASSYPGGYEQYF. In DNA, the CDR3 is TGTGCCAGCAGTTACCCGGGGGGCTACGAGCAGTACTTC. This chain connects TRBV6-5 to TRBJ2-7, with TRBD2 matching 7 bases. This CDR3 is built from 13 residues. V lost 2 bases to trimming and J lost 3 bases; unmatched junction nucleotides: 1. Per germline, CDR1 MNHEY and CDR2 SVGAGI.

This clonotype was detected only a few times. The rearrangement uses TRBV30 and TRBJ1-5, with unresolved D. The CDR3 extends over 13 amino acids. The V gene's germline CDR1 is GTSNPN and CDR2 SVGIG (reference sequence). Trimming stripped 0 bases from V and 5 bases from J, with 8 bases between. The CDR3 loop reads CAWSVSSDQPQHF. The CDR3 nucleotides are TGTGCCTGGAGTGTATCTTCCGATCAGCCCCAGCATTTT.

This clonotype was counted ten times or more. The chain employs TRBV29-1 and TRBJ2-7; 11 bases agree with TRBD2. The junction had 9 bases not matched to a gene; V was cut back by 4 bases and J by 7 bases. The germline CDR1 and CDR2 sequences are SQVTM and ANQGSEA. The CDR3 totals 14 residues. This CDR3 reads CSVVGLAGGWEQYF. The CDR3 bases are TGCAGCGTTGTAGGGCTAGCGGGAGGTTGGGAGCAGTACTTC.

The table lists this clonotype with many counts. V usage is TRBV12-3 or TRBV12-4 and J usage is TRBJ2-7; 7 positions match TRBD2. V was pared by 5 bases and J by 0 bases, with 10 bases of the junction left unmatched. The CDR3 has 16 residues. The CDR3 sequence is CASSPGSAGVSYEQYF. The CDR3 coding sequence is TGTGCCAGCAGTCCCGGCTCGGCGGGAGTCTCCTACGAGCAGTACTTC.

This clonotype was picked up many times. V is TRBV7-2 and J is TRBJ2-7, with 9 nucleotides matching TRBD2. With 5 bases clipped from V and 2 bases from J, the junction kept 7 bases outside the gene matches. Germline values: CDR1 SGHTA, CDR2 FQGNSA. The CDR3 contains 15 residues. CDR3 sequence: CASSTDLAGAYEQYF. In nucleotides, the CDR3 is TGTGCCAGCAGCACAGACTTAGCGGGAGCCTACGAGCAGTACTTC.

At least ten counts were recorded for this clonotype. This chain uses TRBV28 with TRBJ2-5; 9 positions agree with TRBD1. The CDR3 loop spans 13 amino acids. Germline lookup yields CDR1 MDHEN and CDR2 SYDVKM. Germline trimming cut 11 bases from V and 3 bases from J; bases unmatched to any gene: 7. The CDR3 loop reads CASNRGRKETQYF. The CDR3 coding sequence is TGTGCCTCAAACAGGGGGCGGAAAGAGACCCAGTACTTC.

This clonotype came up many times. The DNA for the CDR3 is TGCGCCAGCAGCTTGATGGGCTACGAGCAGTACTTC. Protein product: CASSLMGYEQYF. The genes are TRBV5-1 and TRBJ2-7; D is unresolved. The V and J ends lost 1 base and 3 bases respectively, with 5 bases between them. Germline assignment: CDR1 SGHRS and CDR2 YFSETQ. The CDR3 contains 12 residues.

With regard to this clonotype: A much larger clone lies one base from this, so it may be a read error. The conserved phenylalanine or tryptophan normally closing the CDR3 is absent here, so this likely arose from a read error. The chain recombines TRBV20-1 with TRBJ1-5; 9 nucleotides match TRBD1. The trim removed 5 bases at V and 2 bases at J, leaving 13 bases unmatched. CDR3 length: 17 residues. Germline CDR1 reads DFQATT; CDR2 reads SNEGSKA (reference sequence). CDR3 DNA sequence: TGCAGTGCTTCCCAAAGGCTTAGGACAGGGGGCAATCAGCCCCAGCATGTT. Translated, it gives CSASQRLRTGGNQPQHV.

There are many counts of this clonotype. The genes are TRBV6-5 and TRBJ1-5; possibly TRBD1 for D (5 bases). This CDR3 comprises 15 residues. CDR1 and CDR2 from the germline V gene are MNHEY and SVGAGI. The V gene lost 2 bases and the J gene lost 7 bases, with 15 bases spanning the gap. The CDR3 bases are TGTGCCAGCAGTTACGCGAGCAGACAGACACAGCCCCAGCATTTT. Its protein is CASSYASRQTQPQHF.

The CDR3 reads CASSWTGANQPQHF. The DNA for the CDR3 is TGTGCCAGCAGCTGGACAGGGGCGAATCAGCCCCAGCATTTT. The V call is TRBV12-3 or TRBV12-4, the J call TRBJ1-5; 9 bases are shared with TRBD1. V lost 6 bases, J lost 4 bases, and 4 bases stayed unmatched. The CDR3 covers 14 residues.

This clonotype was seen only a few times. This sequence joins TRBV11-1 and TRBJ2-2; 14 bases fit TRBD2. Germline V CDR1 and CDR2: SGHAT, FQDESV (reference sequence). The CDR3 runs 19 residues. V dropped 4 bases and J dropped 3; count of bases not matched to a gene: 10. The CDR3 is CASSSPTSGRADYTGELFF. CDR3 bases: TGTGCCAGCAGCTCCCCGACTAGCGGGAGGGCCGATTACACCGGGGAGCTGTTTTTT. The complete variable domain, with remaining parts taken from reference TRBV11-1 and TRBJ2-2, reads EAEVAQSPRYKITEKSQAVAFWCDPISGHATLYWYRQILGQGPELLVQFQDESVVDDSQLPKDRFSAERLKGVDSTLKIQPAELGDSAMYLCASSSPTSGRADYTGELFFGEGSRLTVL.

Ten or more counts support this clonotype. V is TRBV20-1 and J is TRBJ1-1; D is unclear. This CDR3 has 10 residues. The germline V gene encodes CDR1 DFQATT and CDR2 SNEGSKA (reference sequence). Trimming removed 5 bases at V and 4 bases at J, with 5 bases between. CDR3 nucleotides: TGCAGTGCTTCGGGCACTGAAGCTTTCTTT. This translates into CSASGTEAFF.

The chain is built from TRBV2 and TRBJ2-7, with D hard to call. V lost 6 bases to trimming and J lost 0 bases, with 24 bases between them. CDR3 length: 18 amino acids. CDR1 is SNHLY, CDR2 FYNNEI, per germline. CDR3: CASRASRALQPLSYEQYF. The CDR3 coding sequence is TGTGCCAGCAGGGCATCCCGGGCCCTCCAGCCCCTCTCCTACGAGCAGTACTTC.

In this sample, this clonotype turned up many times. The chain joins TRBV30 to TRBJ2-2; D is ambiguous. The CDR3 has 13 amino acids. Germline lookup yields CDR1 GTSNPN and CDR2 SVGIG (reference sequence). V lost 3 bases, J lost 5 bases, and 10 bases lay in between. For the CDR3, the DNA is TGTGCCTGGAGCCCGTTTGGTACCGGGGAGCTGTTTTTT. Translated, it gives CAWSPFGTGELFF. The entire variable domain, with the rest obtained from reference TRBV30 and TRBJ2-2, is as follows: SQTIHQWPATLVQPVGSPLSLECTVEGTSNPNLYWYRQAAGRGLQLLFYSVGIGQISSEVPQNLSASRPQDRQFILSSKKLLLSDSGFYLCAWSPFGTGELFFGEGSRLTVL.